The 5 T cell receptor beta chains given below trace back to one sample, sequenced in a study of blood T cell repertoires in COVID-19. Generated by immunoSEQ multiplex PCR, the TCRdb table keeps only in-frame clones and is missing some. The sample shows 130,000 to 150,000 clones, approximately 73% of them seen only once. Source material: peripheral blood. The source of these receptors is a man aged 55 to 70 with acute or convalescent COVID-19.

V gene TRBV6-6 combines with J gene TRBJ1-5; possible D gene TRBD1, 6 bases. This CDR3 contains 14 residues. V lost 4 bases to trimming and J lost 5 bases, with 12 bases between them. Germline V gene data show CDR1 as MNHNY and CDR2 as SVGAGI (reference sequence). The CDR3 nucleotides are TGTGCCAGCAGTTCGCCACAGGGATATCAGCCCCAGCATTTT. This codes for CASSSPQGYQPQHF.

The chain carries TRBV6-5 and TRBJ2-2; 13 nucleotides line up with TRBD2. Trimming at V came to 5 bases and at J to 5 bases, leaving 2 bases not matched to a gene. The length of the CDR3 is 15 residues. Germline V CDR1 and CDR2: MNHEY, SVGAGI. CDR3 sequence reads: CASSTSGRGTGELFF. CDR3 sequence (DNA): TGTGCCAGCAGTACTAGCGGGAGGGGGACCGGGGAGCTGTTTTTT.

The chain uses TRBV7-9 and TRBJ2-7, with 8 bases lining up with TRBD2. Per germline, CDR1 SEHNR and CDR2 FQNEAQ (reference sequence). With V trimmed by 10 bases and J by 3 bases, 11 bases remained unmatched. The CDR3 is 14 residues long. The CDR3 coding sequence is TGTGCCATTCGGGGGCGGGAGGAGAACTACGAGCAGTACTTC. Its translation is CAIRGREENYEQYF.

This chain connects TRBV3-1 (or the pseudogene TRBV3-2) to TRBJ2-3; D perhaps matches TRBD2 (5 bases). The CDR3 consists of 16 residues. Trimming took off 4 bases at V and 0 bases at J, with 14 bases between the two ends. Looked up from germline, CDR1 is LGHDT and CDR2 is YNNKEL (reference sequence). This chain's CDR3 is CASSPRVPPSTDTQYF. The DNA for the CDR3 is TGTGCCAGCAGCCCGAGGGTACCCCCTAGCACAGATACGCAGTATTTT.

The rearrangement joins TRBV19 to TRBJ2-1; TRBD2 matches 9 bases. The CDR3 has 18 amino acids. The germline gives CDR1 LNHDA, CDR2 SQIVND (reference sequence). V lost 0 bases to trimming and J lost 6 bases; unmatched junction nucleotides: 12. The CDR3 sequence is CASSIDGRLAGRSNEQFF. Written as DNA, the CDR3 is TGTGCCAGTAGTATAGATGGGAGGCTAGCGGGACGCAGCAATGAGCAGTTCTTC.